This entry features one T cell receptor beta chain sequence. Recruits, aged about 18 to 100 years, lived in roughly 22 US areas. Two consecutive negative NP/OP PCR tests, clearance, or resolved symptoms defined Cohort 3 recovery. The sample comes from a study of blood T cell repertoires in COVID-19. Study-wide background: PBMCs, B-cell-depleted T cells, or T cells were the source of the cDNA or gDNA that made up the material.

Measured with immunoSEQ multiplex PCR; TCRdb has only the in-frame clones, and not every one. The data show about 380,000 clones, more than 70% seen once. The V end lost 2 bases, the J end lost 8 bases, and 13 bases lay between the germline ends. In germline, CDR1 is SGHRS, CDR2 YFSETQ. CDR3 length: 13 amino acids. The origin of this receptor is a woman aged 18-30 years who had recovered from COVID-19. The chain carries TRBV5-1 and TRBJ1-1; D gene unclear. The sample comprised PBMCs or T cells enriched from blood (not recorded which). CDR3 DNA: TGCGCCAGCAGCTTCCTAGATACGGGAGAAGCTTTCTTT. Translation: CASSFLDTGEAFF. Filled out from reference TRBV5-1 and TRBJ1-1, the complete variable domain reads KAGVTQTPRYLIKTRGQQVTLSCSPISGHRSVSWYQQTPGQGLQFLFEYFSETQRNKGNFPGRFSGRQFSNSRSEMNVSTLELGDSALYLCASSFLDTGEAFFGQGTRLTVV.